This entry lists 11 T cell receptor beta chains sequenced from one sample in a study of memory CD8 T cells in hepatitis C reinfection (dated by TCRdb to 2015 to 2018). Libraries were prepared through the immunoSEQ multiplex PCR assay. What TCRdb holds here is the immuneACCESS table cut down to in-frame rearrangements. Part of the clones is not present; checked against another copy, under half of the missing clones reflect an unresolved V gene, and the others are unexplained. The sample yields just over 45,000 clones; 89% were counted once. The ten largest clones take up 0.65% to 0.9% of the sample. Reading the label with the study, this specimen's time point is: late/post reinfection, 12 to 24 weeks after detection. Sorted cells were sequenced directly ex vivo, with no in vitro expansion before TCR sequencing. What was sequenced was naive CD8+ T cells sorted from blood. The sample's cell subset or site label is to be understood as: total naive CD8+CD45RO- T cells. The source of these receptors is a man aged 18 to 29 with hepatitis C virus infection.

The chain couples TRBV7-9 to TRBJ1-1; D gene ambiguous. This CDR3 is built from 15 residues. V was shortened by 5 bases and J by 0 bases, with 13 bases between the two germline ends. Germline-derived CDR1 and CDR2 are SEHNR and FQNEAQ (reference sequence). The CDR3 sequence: CASSPSRALNTEAFF. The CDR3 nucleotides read TGTGCCAGCAGCCCCTCGCGGGCTCTGAACACTGAAGCTTTCTTT.

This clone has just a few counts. The CDR3 sequence: CASSLARRDYEQYF. DNA for the CDR3: TGCGCCAGCAGCTTGGCTCGGCGGGACTACGAGCAGTACTTC. The chain links TRBV5-1 to TRBJ2-7; a weak D match, TRBD2 (6 bases). The CDR3 is 14 amino acids. V gave up 0 bases and J gave up 3 bases, with 10 bases separating them. Germline-derived CDR1 and CDR2 are SGHRS and YFSETQ.

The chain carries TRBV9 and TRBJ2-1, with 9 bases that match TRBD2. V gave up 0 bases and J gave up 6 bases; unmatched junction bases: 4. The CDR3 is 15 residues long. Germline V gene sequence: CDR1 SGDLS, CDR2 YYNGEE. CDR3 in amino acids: CASSVVAGGPNEQFF. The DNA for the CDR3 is TGTGCCAGCAGCGTAGTTGCGGGGGGGCCCAATGAGCAGTTCTTC. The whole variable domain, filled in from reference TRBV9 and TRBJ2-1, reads DSGVTQTPKHLITATGQRVTLRCSPRSGDLSVYWYQQSLDQGLQFLIQYYNGEERAKGNILERFSAQQFPDLHSELNLSSLELGDSALYFCASSVVAGGPNEQFFGPGTRLTVL.

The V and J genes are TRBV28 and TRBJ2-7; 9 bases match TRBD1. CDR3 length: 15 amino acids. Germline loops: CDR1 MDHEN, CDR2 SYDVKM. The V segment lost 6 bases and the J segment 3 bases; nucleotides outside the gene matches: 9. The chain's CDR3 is CASRLYRGPHYEQYF. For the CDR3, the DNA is TGTGCCAGCAGACTATACAGGGGGCCTCACTACGAGCAGTACTTC.

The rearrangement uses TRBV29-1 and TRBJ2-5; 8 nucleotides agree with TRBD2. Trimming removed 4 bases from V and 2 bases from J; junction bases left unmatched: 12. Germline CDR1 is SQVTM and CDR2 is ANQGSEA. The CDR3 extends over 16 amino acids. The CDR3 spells CSVGGSRLAYQETQYF. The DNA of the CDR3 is TGCAGCGTTGGGGGATCGAGACTAGCGTATCAAGAGACCCAGTACTTC.

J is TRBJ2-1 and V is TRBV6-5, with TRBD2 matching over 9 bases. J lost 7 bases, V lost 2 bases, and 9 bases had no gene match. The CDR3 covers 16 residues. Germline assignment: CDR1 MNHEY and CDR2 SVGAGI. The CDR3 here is CASSYPPAGGRNEQFF. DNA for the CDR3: TGTGCCAGCAGTTACCCCCCAGCGGGGGGTCGTAATGAGCAGTTCTTC.

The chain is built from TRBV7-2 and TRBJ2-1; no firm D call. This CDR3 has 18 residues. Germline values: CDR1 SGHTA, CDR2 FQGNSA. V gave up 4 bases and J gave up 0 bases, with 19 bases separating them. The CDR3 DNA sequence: TGTGCCAGCAGCTCCAAGGTAGCCGTGCTGAGCTCCTACAATGAGCAGTTCTTC. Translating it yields CASSSKVAVLSSYNEQFF. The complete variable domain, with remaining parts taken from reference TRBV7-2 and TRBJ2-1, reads GAGVSQSPSNKVTEKGKDVELRCDPISGHTALYWYRQSLGQGLEFLIYFQGNSAPDKSGLPSDRFSAERTGGSVSTLTIQRTQQEDSAVYLCASSSKVAVLSSYNEQFFGPGTRLTVL.

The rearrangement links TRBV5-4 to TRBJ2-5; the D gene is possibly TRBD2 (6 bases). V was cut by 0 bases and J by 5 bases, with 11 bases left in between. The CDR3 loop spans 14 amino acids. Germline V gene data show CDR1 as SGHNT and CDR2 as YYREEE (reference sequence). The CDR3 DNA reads TGTGCCAGCAGCTTGGTGGGGGGTCTGGAGACCCAGTACTTC. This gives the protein CASSLVGGLETQYF.

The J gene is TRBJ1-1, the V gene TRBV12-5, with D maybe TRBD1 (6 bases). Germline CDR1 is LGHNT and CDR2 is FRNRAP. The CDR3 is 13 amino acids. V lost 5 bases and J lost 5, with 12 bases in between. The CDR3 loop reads CASGLHTGTEAFF. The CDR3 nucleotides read TGTGCTAGTGGTCTACATACAGGGACTGAAGCTTTCTTT.

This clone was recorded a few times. For the CDR3, the DNA is TGTGCCATCAGCCCCCGGGTGAACACTGAAGCTTTCTTT. This gives the protein CAISPRVNTEAFF. The chain has TRBV10-3 and TRBJ1-1; unclear D gene. Per the germline V gene, CDR1 is ENHRY and CDR2 is SYGVKD. There are 13 residues in the CDR3. Trimming took off 6 bases at V and 0 bases at J, with 8 bases between the two ends.

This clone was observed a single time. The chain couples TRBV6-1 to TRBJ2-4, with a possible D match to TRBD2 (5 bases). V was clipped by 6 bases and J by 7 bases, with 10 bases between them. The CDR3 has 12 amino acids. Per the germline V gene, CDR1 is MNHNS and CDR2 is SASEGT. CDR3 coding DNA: TGTGCCAGCAGCCTATCGGGGAACATTCAGTACTTC. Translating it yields CASSLSGNIQYF.